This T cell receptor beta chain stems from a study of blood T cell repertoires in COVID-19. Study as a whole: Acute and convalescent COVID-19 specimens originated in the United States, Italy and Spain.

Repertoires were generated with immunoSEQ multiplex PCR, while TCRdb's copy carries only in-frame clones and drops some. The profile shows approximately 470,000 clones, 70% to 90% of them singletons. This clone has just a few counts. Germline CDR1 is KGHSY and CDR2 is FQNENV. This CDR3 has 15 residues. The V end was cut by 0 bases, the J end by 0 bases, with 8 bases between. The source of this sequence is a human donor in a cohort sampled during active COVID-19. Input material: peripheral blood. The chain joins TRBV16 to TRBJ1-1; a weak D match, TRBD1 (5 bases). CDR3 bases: TGTGCCAGCAGCCAATCGGGCAGGGTGAACACTGAAGCTTTCTTT. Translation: CASSQSGRVNTEAFF.